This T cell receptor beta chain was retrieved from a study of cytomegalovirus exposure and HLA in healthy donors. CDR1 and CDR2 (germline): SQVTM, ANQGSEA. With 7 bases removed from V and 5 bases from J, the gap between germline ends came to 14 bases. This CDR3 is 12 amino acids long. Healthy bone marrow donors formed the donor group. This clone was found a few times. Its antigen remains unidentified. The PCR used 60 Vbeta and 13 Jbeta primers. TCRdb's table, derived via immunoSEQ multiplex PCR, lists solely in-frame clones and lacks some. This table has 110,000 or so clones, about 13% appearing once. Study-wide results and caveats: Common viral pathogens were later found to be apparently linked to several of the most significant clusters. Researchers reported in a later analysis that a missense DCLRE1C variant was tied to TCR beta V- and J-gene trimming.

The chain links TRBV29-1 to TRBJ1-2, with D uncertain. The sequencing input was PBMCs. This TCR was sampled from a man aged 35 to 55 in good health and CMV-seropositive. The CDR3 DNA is TGCAGCGCTCCGAGGGCGGGGTATGGCTACACCTTC. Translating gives CSAPRAGYGYTF.